A selection of T cell receptor beta chains follows, all from one sample in a study of T cells in Graves' hyperthyroidism and ophthalmopathy. Each CDR3 protein is one row after TCRdb ran MiXCR on the multiplex PCR reads. The sample shows roughly 500,000 distinct CDR3 sequences, 20% to 25% of them seen only once. Sequenced input: blood. These receptors originate from a woman in her sixties or seventies with Graves' ophthalmopathy. Both conserved end residues are part of each CDR3. Fields, in order: J gene, V gene, D gene, clone size, CDR3 DNA, CDR3 protein. D genes are given only for firm matches. Where a row states a size, it is once, few, many or the class of an expanded clone; other rows omit it.

J gene: TRBJ2-7; V gene: TRBV3-1; D gene: TRBD2; clone size: few; CDR3 DNA: TGTGCCAGCAGCCCATCAGGAATAGCGGGAGGGCGAGAGCAGTACTTC; CDR3 protein: CASSPSGIAGGREQYF
J gene: TRBJ1-2; V gene: TRBV20-1; D gene: -; clone size: -; CDR3 DNA: TGCAGTGCTAGATTGGGGCAAGGAGGCTACACCTTC; CDR3 protein: CSARLGQGGYTF
J gene: TRBJ1-6; V gene: TRBV3-1; D gene: -; clone size: -; CDR3 DNA: TGTGCCAGCAGCCAACAGGGTAATTCACCCCTCCACTTT; CDR3 protein: CASSQQGNSPLHF
J gene: TRBJ2-7; V gene: TRBV6-1; D gene: -; clone size: few; CDR3 DNA: TGTGCCAGCCTGTTATTCATCTCCTACGAGCAGTACTTC; CDR3 protein: CASLLFISYEQYF
J gene: TRBJ1-5; V gene: TRBV12-3/TRBV12-4; D gene: -; clone size: -; CDR3 DNA: TGTGCCAGCAGGCGGACAGAGAATCAGCCCCAGCATTTT; CDR3 protein: CASRRTENQPQHF
J gene: TRBJ2-3; V gene: TRBV12-3/TRBV12-4; D gene: TRBD2; clone size: many; CDR3 DNA: TGTGCCAGCAGCCGGGGACTAGCGGGATATGCTAGCACAGATACGCAGTATTTT; CDR3 protein: CASSRGLAGYASTDTQYF
J gene: TRBJ2-2; V gene: TRBV6-1; D gene: -; clone size: few; CDR3 DNA: TGTGCCAGCAGCCCTAGCAGTTCCGGGGAGCTGTTTTTT; CDR3 protein: CASSPSSSGELFF
J gene: TRBJ2-7; V gene: TRBV28; D gene: TRBD2; clone size: few; CDR3 DNA: TGTGCCAGCAGTTCAGCGGGAGGGCCCTCCTACGAGCAGTACTTC; CDR3 protein: CASSSAGGPSYEQYF
J gene: TRBJ1-5; V gene: TRBV3-1; D gene: -; clone size: few; CDR3 DNA: TGTGCCAGCAGCCAGGGGGCATGGCAGCCCCAGCATTTT; CDR3 protein: CASSQGAWQPQHF
J gene: TRBJ1-1; V gene: TRBV9; D gene: -; clone size: few; CDR3 DNA: TGTGCCAGCAGCGTGGGGACCACTGAAGCTTTCTTT; CDR3 protein: CASSVGTTEAFF
J gene: TRBJ2-1; V gene: TRBV4-3; D gene: TRBD2; clone size: -; CDR3 DNA: TGCGCCAGCAGCCGAGCGGGAGTGAGCAATGAGCAGTTCTTC; CDR3 protein: CASSRAGVSNEQFF
J gene: TRBJ2-5; V gene: TRBV5-1; D gene: TRBD2; clone size: few; CDR3 DNA: TGCGCCAGCAGACTCACGGGACTAGGGCCAGAGACCCAGTACTTC; CDR3 protein: CASRLTGLGPETQYF
J gene: TRBJ2-5; V gene: TRBV7-2; D gene: TRBD1; clone size: -; CDR3 DNA: TGTGCCAGCAGCTTAGGAGGGACAGGTATAGGGACCCAGTACTTC; CDR3 protein: CASSLGGTGIGTQYF
J gene: TRBJ2-7; V gene: TRBV29-1; D gene: TRBD1; clone size: many; CDR3 DNA: TGCAGCGTGCGACAGGGGCCCGAGCAGTACTTC; CDR3 protein: CSVRQGPEQYF
J gene: TRBJ1-1; V gene: TRBV3-1; D gene: TRBD1; clone size: many; CDR3 DNA: TGTGCCAGCAGCCAACCCGGACAGGGGGCTGGTGAAGCTTTCTTT; CDR3 protein: CASSQPGQGAGEAFF
J gene: TRBJ2-7; V gene: TRBV6-1; D gene: TRBD1; clone size: few; CDR3 DNA: TGTGCCAGCAGCGCCGGGACAGGGGTCGAGCAGTACTTC; CDR3 protein: CASSAGTGVEQYF
J gene: TRBJ2-1; V gene: TRBV11-1; D gene: -; clone size: -; CDR3 DNA: TGTGCCAGCAGTCCCTCGGCAGGCCGGACCTACGAGCAGTTCTTC; CDR3 protein: CASSPSAGRTYEQFF
J gene: TRBJ2-4; V gene: TRBV7-9; D gene: -; clone size: -; CDR3 DNA: TGTGCCAGCAGCTTCGCCGGGACCCGGGAAAACATTCAGTACTTC; CDR3 protein: CASSFAGTRENIQYF
J gene: TRBJ2-7; V gene: TRBV28; D gene: -; clone size: -; CDR3 DNA: TGTGCCAGCAGTACGTTCTTGACAGATTCCTCCTACGAGCAGTACTTC; CDR3 protein: CASSTFLTDSSYEQYF
J gene: TRBJ2-5; V gene: TRBV19; D gene: -; clone size: -; CDR3 DNA: TGTGCCACCCAAAGATCGGGCCAGGAGACCCAGTACTTC; CDR3 protein: CATQRSGQETQYF
J gene: TRBJ2-7; V gene: TRBV20-1; D gene: TRBD1; clone size: -; CDR3 DNA: TGCAGTGCTCAACAGGGGCTGGAGCAGTACTTC; CDR3 protein: CSAQQGLEQYF
J gene: TRBJ1-3; V gene: TRBV12-3/TRBV12-4; D gene: -; clone size: many; CDR3 DNA: TGTGCCAGCAGCTTGGGGGGTGGAAACACCATATATTTT; CDR3 protein: CASSLGGGNTIYF
J gene: TRBJ2-1; V gene: TRBV9; D gene: -; clone size: -; CDR3 DNA: TGTGCCAGCAGCGTAGCAAGCACTAAATTCTCCGATGAGCAGTTCTTC; CDR3 protein: CASSVASTKFSDEQFF
J gene: TRBJ2-7; V gene: TRBV7-9; D gene: -; clone size: many; CDR3 DNA: TGTGCCAGCAGCTTAAACACAGGTACCTACGAGCAGTACTTC; CDR3 protein: CASSLNTGTYEQYF
J gene: TRBJ2-7; V gene: TRBV20-1; D gene: TRBD2; clone size: -; CDR3 DNA: TGCAGTGCTACTCCGTTGACTAGCGGGAACGAGCAGTACTTC; CDR3 protein: CSATPLTSGNEQYF
J gene: TRBJ2-1; V gene: TRBV29-1; D gene: -; clone size: -; CDR3 DNA: TGCAGCACCAGCCAGGGCTTCGTCAATGAGCAGTTCTTC; CDR3 protein: CSTSQGFVNEQFF
J gene: TRBJ1-4; V gene: TRBV28; D gene: TRBD1; clone size: -; CDR3 DNA: TGTGCCAGCAGTTTATTAAAGGGGGCATCGGTTGATGAAAAACTGTTTTTT; CDR3 protein: CASSLLKGASVDEKLFF
J gene: TRBJ2-7; V gene: TRBV6-2/TRBV6-3; D gene: -; clone size: -; CDR3 DNA: TGTGCCAGCAGTTACTTCCACGAGCAGTACTTC; CDR3 protein: CASSYFHEQYF
J gene: TRBJ2-1; V gene: TRBV2; D gene: -; clone size: many; CDR3 DNA: TGTGCCAGCAGGTTGGGGGGTGAGCAGTTCTTC; CDR3 protein: CASRLGGEQFF
J gene: TRBJ2-7; V gene: TRBV2; D gene: -; clone size: few; CDR3 DNA: TGTGCCAGCAGTGAATTGTCGACTAGGATTTACGAGCAGTACTTC; CDR3 protein: CASSELSTRIYEQYF
J gene: TRBJ2-1; V gene: TRBV6-2/TRBV6-3; D gene: -; clone size: -; CDR3 DNA: TGTGCCAGCAGTTACCCCCCGGGAGTGCTATACAATGAGCAGTTCTTC; CDR3 protein: CASSYPPGVLYNEQFF
J gene: TRBJ2-3; V gene: TRBV11-3; D gene: -; clone size: -; CDR3 DNA: TGTGCCAGCAGCTCCCGCGGGCTCTCTGATACGCAGTATTTT; CDR3 protein: CASSSRGLSDTQYF
J gene: TRBJ2-2; V gene: TRBV6-5; D gene: TRBD1; clone size: few; CDR3 DNA: TGTGCCAGCAGTTACCAGACAGGGTTAGGCAGGGAGCTGTTTTTT; CDR3 protein: CASSYQTGLGRELFF
J gene: TRBJ1-1; V gene: TRBV28; D gene: -; clone size: few; CDR3 DNA: TGTGCCAGCAGCGGTATCGCTGAAGCTTTCTTT; CDR3 protein: CASSGIAEAFF
J gene: TRBJ2-7; V gene: TRBV7-2; D gene: TRBD2; clone size: few; CDR3 DNA: TGTGCCAGCAGCTACTCCGGGACTAGCGGGTTCTACGAGCAGTACTTC; CDR3 protein: CASSYSGTSGFYEQYF
J gene: TRBJ2-3; V gene: TRBV7-3; D gene: TRBD1; clone size: many; CDR3 DNA: TGTGCCAGCAGCTTAACAGGGGGCCGCACAGATACGCAGTATTTT; CDR3 protein: CASSLTGGRTDTQYF
J gene: TRBJ1-1; V gene: TRBV28; D gene: -; clone size: -; CDR3 DNA: TGTGCCAGCAGCTTACTCGGCCGGGATGAAGCTTTCTTT; CDR3 protein: CASSLLGRDEAFF
J gene: TRBJ2-7; V gene: TRBV6-4; D gene: TRBD1; clone size: -; CDR3 DNA: TGTGCCAGCAGTGACGACGACAGGGGGCGAATCTACGAGCAGTACTTC; CDR3 protein: CASSDDDRGRIYEQYF
J gene: TRBJ1-5; V gene: TRBV6-1; D gene: TRBD1; clone size: -; CDR3 DNA: TGTGCCAGCAGTGAAGATGGACAGGGATTTTGGCAGCCCCAGCATTTT; CDR3 protein: CASSEDGQGFWQPQHF
J gene: TRBJ2-7; V gene: TRBV12-3/TRBV12-4; D gene: -; clone size: -; CDR3 DNA: TGTGCCAGCAGTTTCGGTCTATACTACGAGCAGTACTTC; CDR3 protein: CASSFGLYYEQYF